This T cell receptor (beta chain) was retrieved from a study of blood T cell repertoires in COVID-19. CDR3 size: 14 residues. V was pared by 3 bases and J by 4 bases, with 5 bases of the junction left unmatched. Germline CDR1 MNHEY, CDR2 SMNVEV (reference sequence). Original processing methods: Estimates of nucleated cell counts were drawn from the amplification of reference gene primers. Here immunoSEQ multiplex PCR was the method, and the copy in TCRdb shows in-frame clones only, minus some. V and J calls and clone size are those listed in that table; D and trimming were worked out from the DNA. The sample lists approximately 100,000 clones, around 84% occurring once.

The material sequenced was peripheral blood. The sequence was collected from an elderly man with acute or convalescent COVID-19. The chain couples TRBV27 to TRBJ1-1; 7 nucleotides align to TRBD1. In nucleotides, the CDR3 is TGTGCCAGCAGTTTGGCAGGGGGAGGCACTGAAGCTTTCTTT. This translates into CASSLAGGGTEAFF.